A selection of T cell receptor beta chains follows, all from one sample in a study of cytomegalovirus exposure and HLA in healthy donors. The method was immunoSEQ multiplex PCR; TCRdb's version includes in-frame clones alone and lacks a portion of them. Here the sample spans roughly 200,000 clones, approximately 82% being singletons. The specimen sequenced was PBMCs. The origin of the receptors is a woman between 40 and 55 years old in good health and CMV-seronegative. Each CDR3 is given with its conserved first and last residue.

v_call: TRBV28
j_call: TRBJ1-2
cdr3_aa: CATREGYGYTF

v_call: TRBV5-1
j_call: TRBJ2-5
cdr3_aa: CASSPDGLVQETQYF

v_call: TRBV7-6
j_call: TRBJ2-2
cdr3_aa: CASSLGGNTGELFF

v_call: TRBV18
j_call: TRBJ2-5
cdr3_aa: CASSTGEETQYF

v_call: TRBV14
j_call: TRBJ2-3
cdr3_aa: CASSQAKTNLGRGRTDTQYF

v_call: TRBV25-1
j_call: TRBJ1-1
cdr3_aa: CASSVGAPFPTEAFF

v_call: TRBV2
j_call: TRBJ1-2
cdr3_aa: CASTPSAGVNYGYTF

v_call: TRBV5-4
j_call: TRBJ1-2
cdr3_aa: CASSTRWGQGGYGYTF

v_call: TRBV5-1
j_call: TRBJ2-3
cdr3_aa: CASSLGGGLTDTQYF

v_call: TRBV7-9
j_call: TRBJ2-1
cdr3_aa: CASRAVGDEQFF

v_call: TRBV18
j_call: TRBJ2-5
cdr3_aa: CASSSWTSGEETQYF

v_call: TRBV7-2
j_call: TRBJ1-4
cdr3_aa: CASSEGRDSFLTNEKLFF

v_call: TRBV2
j_call: TRBJ2-6
cdr3_aa: CASSEGGGANVLTF

v_call: TRBV6-6
j_call: TRBJ2-7
cdr3_aa: CASSYGVGSYEQYF

v_call: TRBV2
j_call: TRBJ2-1
cdr3_aa: CAGAGQGAKNEQFF

v_call: TRBV7-6
j_call: TRBJ2-3
cdr3_aa: CASSYLAGGPGDTQYF

v_call: TRBV28
j_call: TRBJ2-3
cdr3_aa: CASSFFLAGWTDTQYF

v_call: TRBV2
j_call: TRBJ2-2
cdr3_aa: CASRVTSGGENTGELFF

v_call: TRBV4-1
j_call: TRBJ2-2
cdr3_aa: CASSSGTVGTGELFF

v_call: TRBV29-1
j_call: TRBJ2-5
cdr3_aa: CSVTGSDDRTQYF

v_call: TRBV30
j_call: TRBJ1-3
cdr3_aa: CAWSVGQGQDGNTIYF

v_call: TRBV6-5
j_call: TRBJ2-5
cdr3_aa: CASSYVVRETQYF

v_call: TRBV7-3
j_call: TRBJ2-1
cdr3_aa: CASSKNSGGAYNEQFF

v_call: TRBV7-6
j_call: TRBJ1-5
cdr3_aa: CASSPTVGQPQHF

v_call: TRBV5-1
j_call: TRBJ1-4
cdr3_aa: CASSLYGLGEGANEKLFF

v_call: TRBV2
j_call: TRBJ1-3
cdr3_aa: CASSVGLGSGNTIYF

v_call: TRBV20-1
j_call: TRBJ2-5
cdr3_aa: CSANRQETQYF

v_call: TRBV27
j_call: TRBJ2-5
cdr3_aa: CASRTGTSGGFQETQYF

v_call: TRBV7-3
j_call: TRBJ1-2
cdr3_aa: CASSPDRGTNYGYTF

v_call: TRBV7-2
j_call: TRBJ1-1
cdr3_aa: CASSFQGWYTEAFF

v_call: TRBV9
j_call: TRBJ1-1
cdr3_aa: CASSGEDRMLWKAFF

v_call: TRBV5-1
j_call: TRBJ1-1
cdr3_aa: CASSLQGDTEAFF

v_call: TRBV7-2
j_call: TRBJ1-1
cdr3_aa: CASSRTGVYTEAFF

v_call: TRBV19
j_call: TRBJ1-5
cdr3_aa: CASSFLPGTENQPQHF

v_call: TRBV7-2
j_call: TRBJ1-5
cdr3_aa: CASSSRQGPQPQHF

v_call: TRBV10-3
j_call: TRBJ1-2
cdr3_aa: CAISGAGEDYGYTF

v_call: TRBV29-1
j_call: TRBJ1-1
cdr3_aa: CSARGGALAEAFF

v_call: TRBV6-5
j_call: TRBJ2-7
cdr3_aa: CESRSASYEQYF

v_call: TRBV6-6
j_call: TRBJ1-6
cdr3_aa: CASSYSLYNSPLHF

v_call: TRBV7-2
j_call: TRBJ1-5
cdr3_aa: CASSRDRGQPQHF

v_call: TRBV6-6
j_call: TRBJ1-5
cdr3_aa: CASSSGGGSNQPQHF

v_call: TRBV6-5
j_call: TRBJ1-2
cdr3_aa: CASSGTNPNYGYTF

v_call: TRBV19
j_call: TRBJ1-1
cdr3_aa: CASSIVAYTEAFF

v_call: TRBV30
j_call: TRBJ1-1
cdr3_aa: CAWSVQSGCEAFF

v_call: TRBV19
j_call: TRBJ2-3
cdr3_aa: CASSKGAPGQLTDTQYF

v_call: TRBV2
j_call: TRBJ1-1
cdr3_aa: CASTYGEAFF

v_call: TRBV7-8
j_call: TRBJ2-2
cdr3_aa: CASSLRSNTGELFF

v_call: TRBV7-9
j_call: TRBJ2-1
cdr3_aa: CASSATGLGDEQFF

v_call: TRBV5-4
j_call: TRBJ2-7
cdr3_aa: CASSRGTSPAYEQYF

v_call: TRBV28
j_call: TRBJ1-2
cdr3_aa: CAAVSGGYGYTF

v_call: TRBV25-1
j_call: TRBJ1-1
cdr3_aa: CASRGAEAFF

v_call: TRBV20-1
j_call: TRBJ2-1
cdr3_aa: CSAGDRGLEFF

v_call: TRBV15
j_call: TRBJ2-3
cdr3_aa: CATSRGLAGAGDTQYF

v_call: TRBV4-2
j_call: TRBJ2-7
cdr3_aa: CASTPGTKHYYEQYF

v_call: TRBV19
j_call: TRBJ2-4
cdr3_aa: CASSPDRAGKNIQYF

v_call: TRBV5-8
j_call: TRBJ2-1
cdr3_aa: CASSYDYKSWFF

v_call: TRBV6-5
j_call: TRBJ1-6
cdr3_aa: CAATGGSYNSPLHF

v_call: TRBV10-3
j_call: TRBJ2-5
cdr3_aa: CAISVAGGQETQYF

v_call: TRBV2
j_call: TRBJ1-6
cdr3_aa: CASSAQGFNSPLHF

v_call: TRBV11-3
j_call: TRBJ2-7
cdr3_aa: CASSRRTGQYF